The rows below give T cell receptor beta chains drawn from one sample of a study of blood T cell repertoires in COVID-19. This table comes from immunoSEQ multiplex PCR, and its TCRdb copy is limited to in-frame clones, with some not included. The sample includes approximately 330,000 clones, roughly 86% seen only once; the top ten take roughly a tenth. Material: PBMCs or T cells enriched from blood (not recorded which). The receptors originated from a woman in her 30s who had recovered from COVID-19. Both conserved end residues are trimmed from each CDR3. The size entry is marked missing in some rows and otherwise reads once, few, many or a size class.

size: NA
V: TRBV2
J: TRBJ1-3
CDR3: ASSETAILNSGNTIY

size: NA
V: TRBV29-1
J: TRBJ2-3
CDR3: SVEFRGTDTQY

size: NA
V: TRBV19
J: TRBJ1-1
CDR3: ASSIRDRAGAF

size: NA
V: TRBV13
J: TRBJ1-6
CDR3: ASSLGLTDDSPLH

size: NA
V: TRBV7-9
J: TRBJ1-4
CDR3: ASSQGSLGRRTNEKLF

size: once
V: TRBV28
J: TRBJ2-2
CDR3: ASSLPTSGKVHTGELF

size: NA
V: TRBV21-1
J: TRBJ2-7
CDR3: ASSKGLRGRPYEQY

size: NA
V: TRBV5-1
J: TRBJ2-4
CDR3: ASRRTDEAKNIQY

size: NA
V: TRBV6-2/TRBV6-3
J: TRBJ1-2
CDR3: ASSYSGRDGYT

size: NA
V: TRBV4-1
J: TRBJ1-3
CDR3: ASSQGGWAIY

size: NA
V: TRBV4-3
J: TRBJ1-2
CDR3: ASSQGPNYGYT

size: NA
V: TRBV23-1
J: TRBJ1-6
CDR3: ASRASQGQGRYNSPLH

size: NA
V: TRBV27
J: TRBJ1-3
CDR3: ASSLLGGEGLSGNTIY

size: NA
V: TRBV5-1
J: TRBJ2-5
CDR3: AQLGWPPQTQY

size: NA
V: TRBV7-8
J: TRBJ1-5
CDR3: ASSLYPSREEPQH

size: NA
V: TRBV10-3
J: TRBJ1-1
CDR3: AISDRQGGRNTEAF

size: NA
V: TRBV4-3
J: TRBJ2-1
CDR3: ASSHNMGAPYNEQF

size: NA
V: TRBV2
J: TRBJ2-6
CDR3: ASTSPSAAGANVLT

size: NA
V: TRBV28
J: TRBJ2-5
CDR3: ASSFRLYRGQETQY

size: NA
V: TRBV29-1
J: TRBJ1-2
CDR3: SVGSDYGYT

size: NA
V: TRBV7-9
J: TRBJ1-4
CDR3: ASSLGRGWEKLF

size: NA
V: TRBV27
J: TRBJ1-5
CDR3: ASGDRGIYQPQH

size: NA
V: TRBV21-1
J: TRBJ1-1
CDR3: ASSKAFEVNTEAF

size: once
V: TRBV28
J: TRBJ1-5
CDR3: ASRVSYSNQPQH

size: NA
V: TRBV7-9
J: TRBJ2-7
CDR3: ASSILAEAYEQY

size: once
V: TRBV4-3
J: TRBJ1-6
CDR3: ASSQVGSEALH

size: NA
V: TRBV20-1
J: TRBJ2-7
CDR3: SASQGRTYEQY

size: NA
V: TRBV7-8
J: TRBJ2-7
CDR3: ASSFTRGSRLKQY

size: NA
V: TRBV28
J: TRBJ2-2
CDR3: ASSLRGQGISGELF

size: NA
V: TRBV19
J: TRBJ2-5
CDR3: ASSIRETQY

size: NA
V: TRBV24-1
J: TRBJ2-1
CDR3: ATSDASGLAGGISYNEQF

size: NA
V: TRBV18
J: TRBJ2-1
CDR3: ASSPRRESPHEQF

size: NA
V: TRBV15
J: TRBJ2-1
CDR3: ATSGLAGGQNEQF

size: NA
V: TRBV29-1
J: TRBJ2-1
CDR3: SVVPKFLVGGPTGGDEQF

size: NA
V: TRBV6-5
J: TRBJ2-2
CDR3: ASSHTGTGELF

size: NA
V: TRBV3-1/TRBV3-2
J: TRBJ2-5
CDR3: ASSLGLAGGTETQY

size: NA
V: TRBV5-5
J: TRBJ2-7
CDR3: ASSPTSDYQYEQY

size: NA
V: TRBV28
J: TRBJ2-5
CDR3: ASSLTRETQY

size: few
V: TRBV25-1
J: TRBJ1-2
CDR3: ASSEYSGQGDYGYT